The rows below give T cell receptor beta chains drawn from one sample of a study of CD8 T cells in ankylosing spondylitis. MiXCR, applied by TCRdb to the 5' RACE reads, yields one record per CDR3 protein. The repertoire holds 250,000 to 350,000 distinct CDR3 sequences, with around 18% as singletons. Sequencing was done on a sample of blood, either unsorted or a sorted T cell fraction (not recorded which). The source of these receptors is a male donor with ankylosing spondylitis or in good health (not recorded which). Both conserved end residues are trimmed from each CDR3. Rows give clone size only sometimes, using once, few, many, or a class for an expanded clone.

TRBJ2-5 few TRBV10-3 ATGLPGETQY
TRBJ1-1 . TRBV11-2 TSSLETRGPMNTEAF
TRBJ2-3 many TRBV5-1 ASSGRLAGVRTDTQY
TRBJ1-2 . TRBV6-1 ASSESSVTYYGYT
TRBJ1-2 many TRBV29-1 SVAVGTGSYGYT
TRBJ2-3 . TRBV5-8 ASSPWTVVGADTQY
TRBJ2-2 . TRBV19 ASSAGQGSGELF
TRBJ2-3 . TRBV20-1 SARGRTNLDTQY
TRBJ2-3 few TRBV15 ATKTGLAGGVDTQY
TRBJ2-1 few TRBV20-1 SARGTGKVYNEQF
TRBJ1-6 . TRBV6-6 ASSFLAENSPLH
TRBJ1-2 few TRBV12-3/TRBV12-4 ASSLSGQGDNYGYT
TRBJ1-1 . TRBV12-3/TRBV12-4 ASSPGTGRGEAF
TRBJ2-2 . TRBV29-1 SVEGRSNTGELF
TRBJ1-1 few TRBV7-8 ASSSRTGTEAF
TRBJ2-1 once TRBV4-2 ASSQALTGTRSDEQF
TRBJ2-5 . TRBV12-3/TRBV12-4 ASSWGQETQY